This T cell receptor beta chain came from a study of memory CD4+ T cells and cytomegalovirus serostatus. The overall study: Healthy Belgian adult donors included under ten CMV-positive and approximately 25 CMV-negative people. Study-level findings and limits: Suggested: most of the CMV-linked TCR signature lies in CD4+ memory cells.

Original analysis: Out-of-frame sequences were removed, leaving around 2,000,000 distinct TCRbeta sequences. Sequenced by immunoSEQ multiplex PCR; TCRdb stores in-frame clones only, minus some. V, J and clone size are taken as reported in that table, and D and trimming were inferred from the DNA itself. Counted here are 45,000 to 65,000 clones, more than 70% occurring once; the ten biggest clones make up around 1.5%. Single viable CD3+CD4+CD8-CD45RO+ cells were sorted as the memory CD4+ T cells. Total CD4+ T cells were enriched by CD4 positive selection. V was shortened by 2 bases and J by 4 bases, with 14 bases between the two germline ends. Germline V gene data show CDR1 as MNHEY and CDR2 as SVGAGI. CDR3 length: 15 residues. Note on this clone: Its antigen is currently unknown.

Sample: memory CD4+ T cells from blood. This receptor was obtained from an adult in good health and CMV-seropositive. The chain combines TRBV6-5 with TRBJ1-1; D unclear. CDR3 nucleotides: TGTGCCAGCAGTTACCGTCCGGGATTGGGCACTGAAGCTTTCTTT. This sequence encodes CASSYRPGLGTEAFF.